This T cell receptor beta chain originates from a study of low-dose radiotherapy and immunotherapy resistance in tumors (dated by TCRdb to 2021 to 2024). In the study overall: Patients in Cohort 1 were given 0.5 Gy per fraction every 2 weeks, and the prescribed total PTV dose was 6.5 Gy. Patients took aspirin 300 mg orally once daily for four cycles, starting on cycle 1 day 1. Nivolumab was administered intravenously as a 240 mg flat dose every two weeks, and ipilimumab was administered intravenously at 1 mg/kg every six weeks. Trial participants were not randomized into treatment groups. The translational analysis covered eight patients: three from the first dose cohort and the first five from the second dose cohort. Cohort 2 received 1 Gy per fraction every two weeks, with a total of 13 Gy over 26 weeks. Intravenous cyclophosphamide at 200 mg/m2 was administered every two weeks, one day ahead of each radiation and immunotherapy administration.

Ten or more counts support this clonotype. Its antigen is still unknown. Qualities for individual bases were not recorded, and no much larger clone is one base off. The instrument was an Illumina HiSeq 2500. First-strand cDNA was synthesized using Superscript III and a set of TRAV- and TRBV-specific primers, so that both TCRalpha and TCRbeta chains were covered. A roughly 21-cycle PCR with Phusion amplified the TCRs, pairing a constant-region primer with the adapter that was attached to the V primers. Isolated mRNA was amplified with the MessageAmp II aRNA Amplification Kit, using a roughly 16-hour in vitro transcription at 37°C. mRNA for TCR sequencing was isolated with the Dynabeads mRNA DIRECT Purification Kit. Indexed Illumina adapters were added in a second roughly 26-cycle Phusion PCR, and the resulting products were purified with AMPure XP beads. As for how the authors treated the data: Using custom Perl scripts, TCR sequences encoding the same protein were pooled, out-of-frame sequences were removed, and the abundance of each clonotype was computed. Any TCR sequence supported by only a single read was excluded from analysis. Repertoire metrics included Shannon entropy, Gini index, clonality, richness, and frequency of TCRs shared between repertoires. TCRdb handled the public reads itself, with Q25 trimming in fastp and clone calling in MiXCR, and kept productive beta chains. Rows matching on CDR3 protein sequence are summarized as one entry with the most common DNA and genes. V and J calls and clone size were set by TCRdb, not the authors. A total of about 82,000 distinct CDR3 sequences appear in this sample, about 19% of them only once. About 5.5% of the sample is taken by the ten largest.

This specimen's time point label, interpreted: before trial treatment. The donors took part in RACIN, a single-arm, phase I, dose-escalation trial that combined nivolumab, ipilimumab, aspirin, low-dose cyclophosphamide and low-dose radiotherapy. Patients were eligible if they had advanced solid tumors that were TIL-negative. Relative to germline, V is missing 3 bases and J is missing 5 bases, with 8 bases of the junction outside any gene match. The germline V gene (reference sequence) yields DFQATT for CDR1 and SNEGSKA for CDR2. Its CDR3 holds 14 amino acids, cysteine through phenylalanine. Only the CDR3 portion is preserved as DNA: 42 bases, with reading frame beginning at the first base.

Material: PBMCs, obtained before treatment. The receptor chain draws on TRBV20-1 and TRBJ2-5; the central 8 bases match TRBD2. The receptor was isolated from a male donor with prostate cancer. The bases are TGCAGTGCTAGTCACGGGGGGGCGCGGGAGACCCAGTACTTC. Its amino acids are CSASHGGARETQYF.